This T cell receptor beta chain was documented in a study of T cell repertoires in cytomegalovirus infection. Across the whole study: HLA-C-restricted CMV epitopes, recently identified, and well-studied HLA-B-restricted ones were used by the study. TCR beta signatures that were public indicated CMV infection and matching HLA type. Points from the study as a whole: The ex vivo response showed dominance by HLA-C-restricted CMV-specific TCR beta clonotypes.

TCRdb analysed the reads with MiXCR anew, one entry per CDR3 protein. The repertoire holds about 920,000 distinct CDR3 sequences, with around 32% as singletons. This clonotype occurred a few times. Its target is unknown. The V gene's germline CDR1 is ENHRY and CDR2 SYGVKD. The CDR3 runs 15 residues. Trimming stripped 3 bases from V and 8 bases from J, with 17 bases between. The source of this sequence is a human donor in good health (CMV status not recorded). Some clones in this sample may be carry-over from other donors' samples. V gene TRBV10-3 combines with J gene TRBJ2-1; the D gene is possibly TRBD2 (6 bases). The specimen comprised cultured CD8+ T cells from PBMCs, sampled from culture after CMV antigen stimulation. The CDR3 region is CAISDPDLTSYEQFF. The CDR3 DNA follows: TGTGCCATCAGTGACCCCGACCTTACTAGCTATGAGCAGTTCTTC.